This T cell receptor (beta chain) was identified during a study of shared clonotypes between healthy human individuals. Points from the study as a whole: Sampling covered nothing but blood. Tissue TCR repertoires likely differ from those found in blood.

In the naive CD8 group, cells lacked CD45RO and were positively selected for CCR7, so terminally differentiated effector memory CD45RA+ cells were left out. Only Caucasian adults living in Nashville, Tennessee made up the donor group. Trimming shortened V by 0 bases and J by 0 bases, and 10 bases separated the two germline ends. The CDR3 has 15 residues. In germline, CDR1 is SGDLS, CDR2 YYNGEE. Assay runs were performed at deep level. Every immunoSEQ plate was one replicate of a subset's evenly spread DNA. Sequencing used immunoSEQ multiplex PCR; TCRdb keeps in-frame clones, though not all of them. The sample shows 550,000 to 650,000 clones, about 96% of them seen only once. A remark on this clone: Its antigen is currently unknown.

This TCR derives from a woman aged 25 to 39 in good health. J is TRBJ2-7 and V is TRBV9; D is ambiguous. Sequencing input: naive CD8+ T cells sorted from blood. CDR3 region: CASSVAQASSYEQYF. CDR3 DNA: TGTGCCAGCAGCGTAGCCCAGGCCAGCTCCTACGAGCAGTACTTC.